A selection of T cell receptor beta chains follows, all from one sample in a study of T cells expressing NK-cell markers. From the 5' RACE reads, TCRdb lists one entry per CDR3 protein and no DNA. The sample has approximately 550,000 distinct CDR3 sequences. The material sequenced was blood T cells: a sorted CD56 or NKG2C T cell subset, CD4+ or CD8+ T cells, or bulk PBMC T cells (not recorded which). These receptors were obtained from a man aged 18 to 29 in good health. Each CDR3 is given with its conserved first and last residue.

j_call v_call cdr3_aa
TRBJ2-1 TRBV5-1 CASSTGLELSNEQFF
TRBJ2-1 TRBV7-7 CASSLSLNNEQFF
TRBJ2-2 TRBV5-1 CASSLRIQGTGELFF
TRBJ2-1 TRBV5-1 CASSLEGTSGIFDYNEQFF
TRBJ2-4 TRBV5-6 CASSVGTEEYF
TRBJ2-3 TRBV28 CASSFDRSGDTQYF
TRBJ2-1 TRBV20-1 CSATQVVSSRNEQFF
TRBJ2-4 TRBV7-6 CASSLGWDRGQDIQYF
TRBJ2-1 TRBV14 CASSQGVVITGGRDEQFF
TRBJ2-3 TRBV3-1 CASSQEDELADELGDTQYF
TRBJ2-6 TRBV29-1 CSVVAGGYSGANVLTF
TRBJ2-5 TRBV6-2/TRBV6-3 CASSDGWETQYF
TRBJ2-7 TRBV11-1 CASSGQLSYEQYF